These 7 T cell receptor beta chains originate from one sample sequenced in a study of blood T cell repertoires in COVID-19. The protocol was immunoSEQ multiplex PCR, while the TCRdb copy is restricted to in-frame clones and leaves out a portion. In the table there are some 200,000 clones, 65% to 85% of which are singletons. The specimen sequenced was PBMCs or T cells enriched from blood (not recorded which). These receptors all stem from a woman aged 40 to 50 with acute COVID-19.

The rearrangement links TRBV27 to TRBJ2-2; 10 nucleotides line up with TRBD2. With 4 bases clipped from V and 7 bases from J, the junction kept 6 bases outside the gene matches. Germline V lookup: CDR1 MNHEY, CDR2 SMNVEV (reference sequence). The CDR3 length is 15 residues. The CDR3 spells CASSSGAGGLGELFF. The CDR3 DNA follows: TGTGCCAGCAGTTCGGGAGCGGGGGGGCTCGGGGAGCTGTTTTTT.

V and J are TRBV9 and TRBJ1-2; tentatively, D is TRBD1 (6 bases). Trimming removed 5 bases from V and 4 bases from J, with 21 bases in between. There are 16 residues in the CDR3. Germline CDR1 reads SGDLS; CDR2 reads YYNGEE. Here the CDR3 reads CASSVDSAHRPYGYTF. As DNA, the CDR3 is TGTGCCAGCAGTGTGGACAGCGCACATAGGCCCTATGGCTACACCTTC.

This clone was counted only a few times. The rearrangement links TRBV11-3 to TRBJ2-7; TRBD1 matches 9 bases. Germline lookup yields CDR1 SGHNT and CDR2 YENEEA. This CDR3 is built from 15 residues. Trimming took 5 bases from V and 2 from J; bases not matched to a gene: 7. CDR3 residues: CASSIGQGRTYEQYF. CDR3 DNA sequence: TGTGCCAGCAGCATTGGACAGGGGAGGACCTACGAGCAGTACTTC.

This clone appeared a single time. The V call is TRBV5-4, the J call TRBJ2-5; TRBD2 matches 8 bases. Germline CDR1 reads SGHNT; CDR2 reads YYREEE (reference sequence). There are 13 residues in the CDR3. The V segment lost 6 bases and the J segment 1 base; nucleotides outside the gene matches: 2. The CDR3 DNA follows: TGTGCCAGCATCGCGGGAGGCCAAGAGACCCAGTACTTC. The encoded protein is CASIAGGQETQYF.

The chain has TRBV7-6 and TRBJ1-2; D not resolved. CDR1 SGHVS and CDR2 FNYEAQ come from the germline V gene. V gave up 4 bases and J gave up 4 bases, with 16 bases separating them. The CDR3 has 15 residues. The CDR3 loop is CASSSQIGRGYGYTF. The CDR3 nucleotides are TGTGCCAGCAGCTCCCAAATAGGACGGGGCTATGGCTACACCTTC. Together with reference TRBV7-6 and TRBJ1-2, the CDR3 gives the full variable domain: GAGVSQSPRYKVTKRGQDVALRCDPISGHVSLYWYRQALGQGPEFLTYFNYEAQQDKSGLPNDRFSAERPEGSISTLTIQRTEQRDSAMYRCASSSQIGRGYGYTFGSGTRLTVV.

The gene calls are TRBV28 and TRBJ1-1, with D possibly matching TRBD1 (5 bases). CDR3 size: 12 residues. Trimming took off 2 bases at V and 6 bases at J, with 7 bases between the two ends. Germline V gives CDR1 MDHEN, CDR2 SYDVKM. The DNA of the CDR3 is TGTGCCAGCAGTTTAATGACAGCTGAAGCTTTCTTT. Protein: CASSLMTAEAFF.

This clone was recorded once. J is TRBJ2-3 and V is TRBV27; unclear D gene. The V end was cut by 1 base, the J end by 3 bases, with 8 bases between. The length of the CDR3 is 14 residues. Germline V lookup: CDR1 MNHEY, CDR2 SMNVEV (reference sequence). The CDR3 here is CASSLFVSTDTQYF. As DNA, the CDR3 is TGTGCCAGCAGTTTATTTGTCTCGACAGATACGCAGTATTTT.